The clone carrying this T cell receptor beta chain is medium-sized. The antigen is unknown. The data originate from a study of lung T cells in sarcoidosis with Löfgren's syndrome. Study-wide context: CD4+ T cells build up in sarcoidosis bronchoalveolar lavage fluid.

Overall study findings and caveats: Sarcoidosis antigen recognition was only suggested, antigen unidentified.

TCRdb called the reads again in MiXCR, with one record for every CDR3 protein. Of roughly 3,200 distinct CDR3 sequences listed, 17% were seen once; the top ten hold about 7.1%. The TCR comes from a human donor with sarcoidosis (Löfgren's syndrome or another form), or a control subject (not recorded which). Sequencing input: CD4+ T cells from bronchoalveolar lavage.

This chain's CDR3 is CASSGENTGELFF. The CDR3 coding sequence is TGTGCCAGCAGTGGAGAAAACACCGGGGAGCTGTTTTTT. The chain employs TRBV2 and TRBJ2-2; D is uncertain. Germline CDR1 and CDR2: SNHLY and FYNNEI. V dropped 4 bases and J dropped 2 bases, with 5 bases sitting between them. The CDR3 runs to 13 residues.